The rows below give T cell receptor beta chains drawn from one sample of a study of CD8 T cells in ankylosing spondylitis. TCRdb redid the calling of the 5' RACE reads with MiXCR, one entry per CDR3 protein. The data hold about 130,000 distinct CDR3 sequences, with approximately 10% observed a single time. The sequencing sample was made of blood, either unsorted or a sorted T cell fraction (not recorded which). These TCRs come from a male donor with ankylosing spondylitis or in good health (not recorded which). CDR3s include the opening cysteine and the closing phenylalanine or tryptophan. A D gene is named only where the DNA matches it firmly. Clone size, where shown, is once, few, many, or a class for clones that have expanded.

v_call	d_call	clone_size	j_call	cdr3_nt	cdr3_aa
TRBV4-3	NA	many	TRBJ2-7	TGCGCCAGCAGCCGGTTGGGGAATTACGAGCAGTACTTC	CASSRLGNYEQYF
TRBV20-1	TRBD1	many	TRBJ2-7	TGCAGTGCTAGAGTTCTCACAGGGGAGCCCTACGAGCAGTACTTC	CSARVLTGEPYEQYF
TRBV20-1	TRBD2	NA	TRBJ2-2	TGCAGTGCTAGAGCCCGGCGAGGTCAGCGGGAGTATATCGGGGAGCTGTTTTTT	CSARARRGQREYIGELFF
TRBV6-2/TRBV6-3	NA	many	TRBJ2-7	TGTGCCAGCAAAATCCAGGGTAGCTCCTACGAGCAGTACTTC	CASKIQGSSYEQYF
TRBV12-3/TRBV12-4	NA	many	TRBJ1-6	TGTGCCAGCAGTTTTCAACCGAATTCACCCCTCCACTTT	CASSFQPNSPLHF
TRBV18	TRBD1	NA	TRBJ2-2	TGTGCCAGCTCACCATTGCCGCGACAGGGGGTGAACACCGGGGAGCTGTTTTTT	CASSPLPRQGVNTGELFF
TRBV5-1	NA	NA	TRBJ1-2	TGCGCCAGCAGCTTGGGGGACTATGGCTACACCTTC	CASSLGDYGYTF
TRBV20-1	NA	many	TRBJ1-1	TGCAGTGCTATGGGGGACCTGAACACTGAAGCTTTCTTT	CSAMGDLNTEAFF
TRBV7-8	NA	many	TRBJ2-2	TGTGCCAGCAGCTTAGCTGGGAACGCCGGGGAGCTGTTTTTT	CASSLAGNAGELFF
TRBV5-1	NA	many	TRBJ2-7	TGCGCCAGCAGCAAAGAAGGGCCCATCCACGAGCAGTACTTC	CASSKEGPIHEQYF
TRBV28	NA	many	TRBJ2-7	TGTGCCAGCAGTTACGAAGCCTTTAACGCGCAGTACTTC	CASSYEAFNAQYF
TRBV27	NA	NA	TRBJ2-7	TGTGCCAGCAGCCTAACCCCGGGGACCGGCTCCTACGAGCAGTACTTC	CASSLTPGTGSYEQYF
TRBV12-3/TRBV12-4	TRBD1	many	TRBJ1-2	TGTGCCAGCAGTCCTCTACAGGGGGCAGTCGGCTATGGCTACACCTTC	CASSPLQGAVGYGYTF
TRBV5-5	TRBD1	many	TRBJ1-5	TGTGCCAGCAGCTTGTGGGACAGGCAGATGGATCAGCCCCAGCATTTT	CASSLWDRQMDQPQHF
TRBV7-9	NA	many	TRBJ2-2	TGTGCCAGCAGCCCGGGAGTTTCCACCGGGGAGCTGTTTTTT	CASSPGVSTGELFF
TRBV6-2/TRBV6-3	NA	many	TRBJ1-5	TGTGCCAGCAGTTACGGGGTTCTCGGGCCTCAGCCCCAGCATTTT	CASSYGVLGPQPQHF
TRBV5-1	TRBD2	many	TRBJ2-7	TGCGCCAGCAGCTTGGGGGTTAGCGGGAGCTACGAGCAGTACTTC	CASSLGVSGSYEQYF
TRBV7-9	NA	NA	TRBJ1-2	TGTGCCAGCAGCTTAACTCCTAGCAGGGGATTGAACTATGGCTACACCTTC	CASSLTPSRGLNYGYTF
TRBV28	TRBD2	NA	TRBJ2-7	TGTGCCAGCAGTTTATCTTCTAGCGGGAGGCGGGGGCAGTACTTC	CASSLSSSGRRGQYF
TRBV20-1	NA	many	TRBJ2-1	TGCAGTGCTAGAGATCTCGGACCTCCTCGGAATGAGCAGTTCTTC	CSARDLGPPRNEQFF
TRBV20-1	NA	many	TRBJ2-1	TGCAGTGCTATCCGGGACCTTTACAATGAGCAGTTCTTC	CSAIRDLYNEQFF
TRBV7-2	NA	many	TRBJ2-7	TGTGCCAGCAGCTCCGGACAGAACTCCTACGAGCAGTACTTC	CASSSGQNSYEQYF
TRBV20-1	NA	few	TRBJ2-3	TGCAGTGCGAGTGTTAGCGTGTCAGATACGCAGTATTTT	CSASVSVSDTQYF
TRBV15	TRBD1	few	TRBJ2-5	TGTGCCACCAGCAGAGAACAGGGGCACCAAGAGACCCAGTACTTC	CATSREQGHQETQYF
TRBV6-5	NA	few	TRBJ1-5	TGTGCCAGCAGTTACACTAGCAATCAGCCCCAGCATTTT	CASSYTSNQPQHF
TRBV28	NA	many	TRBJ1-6	TGTGCCAGCAGGATTTACTCGGGGGCAGGGGCCAATTCACCCCTCCACTTT	CASRIYSGAGANSPLHF
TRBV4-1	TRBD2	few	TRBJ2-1	TGCGCCAGCAGCCAATACTTCGCTAGCGGGGTGATCTACAATGAGCAGTTCTTC	CASSQYFASGVIYNEQFF
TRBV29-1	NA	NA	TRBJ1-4	TGCAGCGTTGGCGGTGGGATTAATGAAAAACTGTTTTTT	CSVGGGINEKLFF
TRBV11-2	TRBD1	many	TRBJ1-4	TGTGCCAGCAGCTTAGACTGGTTTTCGGGACAGGGAGATGAAAAACTGTTTTTT	CASSLDWFSGQGDEKLFF
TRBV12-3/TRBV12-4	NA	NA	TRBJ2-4	TGTGCCAGCAGTTTAGCAGGGGCCAAAAACATTCAGTACTTC	CASSLAGAKNIQYF
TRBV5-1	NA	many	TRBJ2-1	TGCGCCAGCAGTTACCACCCGGAGTCCCTCCTCTACAATGAGCAGTTCTTC	CASSYHPESLLYNEQFF
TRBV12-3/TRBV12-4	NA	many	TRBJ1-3	TGTGCCAGCAGTCTACCGGGAGTATCTGGAAACACCATATATTTT	CASSLPGVSGNTIYF
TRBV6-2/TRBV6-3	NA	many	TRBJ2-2	TGTGCCAGCAGTCCCAGGGACCGCCCAGGGGAGCTGTTTTTT	CASSPRDRPGELFF
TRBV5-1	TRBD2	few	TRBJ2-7	TGCGCCAGCAGCTTGGTCGTCGCGGGGGTCGAGCAGTACTTC	CASSLVVAGVEQYF
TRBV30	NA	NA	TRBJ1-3	TGTGCCTGGAGACCTCCCTCTGGAAACACCATATATTTT	CAWRPPSGNTIYF
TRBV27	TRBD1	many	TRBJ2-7	TGTGCCAGCAGTTTGACAGGGGCCTACGAGCAGTACTTC	CASSLTGAYEQYF
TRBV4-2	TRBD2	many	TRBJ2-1	TGTGCCAGCAGCCTAGGACTAGCGGGAGTGAATGAGCAGTTCTTC	CASSLGLAGVNEQFF
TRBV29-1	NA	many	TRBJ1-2	TGCAGCGTCGGGGGGACGGCGTACTATGGCTACACCTTC	CSVGGTAYYGYTF
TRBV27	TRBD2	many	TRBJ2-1	TGTGCCAGCAGTAGCCAGGGACTAGCGGGAGTTCATGAGCAGTTCTTC	CASSSQGLAGVHEQFF
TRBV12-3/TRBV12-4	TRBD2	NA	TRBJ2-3	TGTGCCATCTGTTTAGCGCCGGTGCGGGAGCCACGCACAGATACGCAGTATTTT	CAICLAPVREPRTDTQYF
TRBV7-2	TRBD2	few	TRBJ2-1	TGTGCCAGCAGCTTAGGACTAGCGGGAAAGTACAATGAGCAGTTCTTC	CASSLGLAGKYNEQFF
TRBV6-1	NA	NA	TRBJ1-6	TGTGCCAGCAGTGGCCCGGGACCCCAAAATTCACCCCTCCACTTT	CASSGPGPQNSPLHF
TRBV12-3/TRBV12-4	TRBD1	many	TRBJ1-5	TGTGCCAGCAGTAAGACAGGGAATAGCAATCAGCCCCAGCATTTT	CASSKTGNSNQPQHF
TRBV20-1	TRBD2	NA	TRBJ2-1	TGCTGTCCTCCCCGACGGGCTAGCGGGAGGGGGAATGAGCAGTTCTTC	CCPPRRASGRGNEQFF
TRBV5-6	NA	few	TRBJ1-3	TGTGCCAGCAGCTTCTTCGGAGGGTCTGGAAACACCATATATTTT	CASSFFGGSGNTIYF
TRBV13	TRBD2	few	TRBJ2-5	TGTGCCAGCAGCCTTTGGACTAGCGAGGGGACCCAGTACTTC	CASSLWTSEGTQYF
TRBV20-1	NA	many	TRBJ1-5	TGCAGTGCTTTTCGGCCGGGCACTAATCAGCCCCAGCATTTT	CSAFRPGTNQPQHF
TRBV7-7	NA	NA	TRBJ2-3	TGTGCCAGCAGCTTAGCCCCAGGTTCGTCGGATACGCAGTATTTT	CASSLAPGSSDTQYF
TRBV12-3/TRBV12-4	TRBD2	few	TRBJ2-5	TGTGCCAGCAGCTCCCCAGATAGCGGGAGCGCATCCCAAGAGACCCAGTACTTC	CASSSPDSGSASQETQYF
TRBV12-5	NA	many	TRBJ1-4	TGTGCTAGTGGAAACCGGGACTCTCGGCTGTTTTTT	CASGNRDSRLFF
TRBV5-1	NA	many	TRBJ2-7	TGCGCCAGCAGCCCTCTGGTTCCCTACGAGCAGTACTTC	CASSPLVPYEQYF
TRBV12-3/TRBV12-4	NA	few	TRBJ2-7	TGTGCCAGCAGTGGGGGTCTCGAGCAGTACTTC	CASSGGLEQYF
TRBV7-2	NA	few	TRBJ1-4	TGTGCCAGCAGCCGCGGGCAGGGCTTTAATGAAAAACTGTTTTTT	CASSRGQGFNEKLFF
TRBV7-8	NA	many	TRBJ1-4	TGTGCCAGCAGTTCTCAGAGCGCAACTAATGAAAAACTGTTTTTT	CASSSQSATNEKLFF
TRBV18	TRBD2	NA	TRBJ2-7	TGTGCCAGCTCACCTGTTCCGGGACTAGCGGGACCTAACTCCTACGAGCAGTACTTC	CASSPVPGLAGPNSYEQYF
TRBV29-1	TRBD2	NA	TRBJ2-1	TGCAGCGTTGGACTAGCGGATACCTACAATGAGCAGTTCTTC	CSVGLADTYNEQFF
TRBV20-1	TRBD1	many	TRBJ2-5	TGCAGTGCTTCCCAACAGGGGGTGGCTTGGCAAGAGACCCAGTACTTC	CSASQQGVAWQETQYF
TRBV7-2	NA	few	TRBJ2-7	TGTGCCAGCAGCTTAAAAGCTTTTGAGCAGTACTTC	CASSLKAFEQYF